These T cell receptor beta chains were read from a single sample in a study of neurological immune-mediated disorders. Via MiXCR, TCRdb re-called the 5' RACE reads, giving one row per CDR3 protein. The repertoire holds tens of thousands of distinct CDR3 sequences, with roughly 15% as singletons. The sample taken for sequencing was PBMCs. Receptors originate from a woman in her 40s in good health. Both conserved end residues are part of each CDR3. A D gene is named only where the DNA matches it firmly. Size tells how often a clone was seen (once, few, many) or the class of an expanded clone, and some rows leave it out.

J: TRBJ1-1; D: -; size: many; V: TRBV5-1; CDR3: CASSLTGTMNTEAFF; DNA: TGCGCCAGCAGTCTAACAGGGACCATGAACACTGAAGCTTTCTTT
J: TRBJ2-1; D: -; size: many; V: TRBV7-2; CDR3: CASSPVTRITPNEQFF; DNA: TGTGCCAGCAGCCCCGTTACGCGTATAACCCCCAATGAGCAGTTCTTC
J: TRBJ2-2; D: -; size: -; V: TRBV12-3/TRBV12-4; CDR3: CASTSRQRNTRELFF; DNA: TGTGCCAGCACTTCCCGACAGAGGAACACCAGGGAGCTTTTTTTT
J: TRBJ2-1; D: TRBD2; size: few; V: TRBV18; CDR3: CASSRWTSGGDYNEQFF; DNA: TGTGCCAGCTCACGATGGACTAGCGGGGGGGATTACAATGAGCAGTTCTTC
J: TRBJ2-2; D: -; size: many; V: TRBV10-3; CDR3: CAINQGGTNTGELFF; DNA: TGTGCCATCAATCAAGGGGGTACTAACACCGGGGAGCTGTTTTTT
J: TRBJ1-1; D: -; size: -; V: TRBV28; CDR3: CATIYGEAFF; DNA: TGTGCCACCATATACGGTGAAGCTTTCTTT
J: TRBJ2-1; D: TRBD2; size: many; V: TRBV12-3/TRBV12-4; CDR3: CASSFWSGGAYNEQFF; DNA: TGTGCCAGCAGTTTCTGGAGCGGGGGGGCCTACAATGAGCAGTTCTTC
J: TRBJ2-2; D: -; size: few; V: TRBV10-3; CDR3: CAISDYRLGHTGELFF; DNA: TGTGCCATCAGTGATTACAGATTAGGGCACACCGGGGAGCTGTTTTTT
J: TRBJ1-2; D: TRBD1; size: once; V: TRBV7-8; CDR3: CASSPGTGGAYGYTF; DNA: TGTGCCAGCAGCCCGGGGACAGGGGGAGCCTATGGCTACACCTTC
J: TRBJ2-1; D: -; size: many; V: TRBV27; CDR3: CASNPSRGNNEQFF; DNA: TGTGCCAGCAACCCGAGCCGGGGCAACAATGAGCAGTTCTTC
J: TRBJ1-1; D: -; size: many; V: TRBV5-5; CDR3: CASSIFDTEAFF; DNA: TGTGCCAGCAGCATCTTCGACACTGAAGCTTTCTTT
J: TRBJ2-3; D: -; size: many; V: TRBV10-3; CDR3: CAISEGGVTDTQYF; DNA: TGTGCCATCAGTGAAGGCGGGGTCACAGATACGCAGTATTTT
J: TRBJ2-1; D: -; size: many; V: TRBV5-6; CDR3: CASSYQGNEQFF; DNA: TGTGCCAGCAGCTACCAGGGCAATGAGCAGTTCTTC
J: TRBJ1-1; D: -; size: few; V: TRBV20-1; CDR3: CSAEGDGSGLNTEAFF; DNA: TGCAGTGCCGAGGGGGACGGGTCCGGATTGAACACTGAAGCTTTCTTT
J: TRBJ1-5; D: -; size: few; V: TRBV28; CDR3: CASSQTDRYYSNQPQHF; DNA: TGTGCCAGCAGCCAAACCGACAGGTATTATAGCAATCAGCCCCAGCATTTT
J: TRBJ1-3; D: TRBD1; size: -; V: TRBV5-1; CDR3: CANRPRQGANTIYF; DNA: TGCGCCAACAGACCCCGACAGGGTGCAAACACCATATATTTT
J: TRBJ1-1; D: -; size: many; V: TRBV6-5; CDR3: CASRDGTGLEAFF; DNA: TGTGCCAGCAGAGATGGGACCGGGCTTGAAGCTTTCTTT
J: TRBJ1-2; D: TRBD1; size: -; V: TRBV6-6; CDR3: CASSDTFGTGITSGYTF; DNA: TGTGCCAGCAGTGACACATTTGGGACAGGGATCACTAGTGGCTACACCTTC
J: TRBJ1-6; D: -; size: many; V: TRBV27; CDR3: CASCQGQNYNSPLHF; DNA: TGTGCCAGCTGCCAGGGACAAAACTATAATTCACCCCTCCACTTT
J: TRBJ1-2; D: -; size: many; V: TRBV7-2; CDR3: CASSDSRGYGYTF; DNA: TGTGCCAGCTCAGACAGCCGCGGCTATGGCTACACCTTC
J: TRBJ1-1; D: TRBD1; size: many; V: TRBV5-6; CDR3: CASSLEVTGGTEAFF; DNA: TGTGCCAGCAGCTTGGAGGTGACAGGGGGGACTGAAGCTTTCTTT
J: TRBJ2-5; D: TRBD2; size: many; V: TRBV7-2; CDR3: CASSLSTSGGLRAETQYF; DNA: TGTGCCAGCAGCCTCTCGACTAGCGGGGGGCTGAGGGCGGAGACCCAGTACTTC
J: TRBJ2-2; D: -; size: -; V: TRBV19; CDR3: CASSIEAYTGELFF; DNA: TGTGCCAGTAGTATAGAGGCCTACACCGGGGAGCTGTTTTTT
J: TRBJ2-3; D: -; size: many; V: TRBV25-1; CDR3: CASSSHSGTPNPDTQYF; DNA: TGTGCCAGCAGTAGCCATTCCGGGACACCTAACCCAGATACGCAGTATTTT
J: TRBJ1-1; D: -; size: -; V: TRBV20-1; CDR3: CSASPGGGSGSTEAFF; DNA: TGCAGTGCTAGCCCTGGAGGGGGGTCAGGGAGCACTGAAGCTTTCTTT
J: TRBJ1-6; D: -; size: many; V: TRBV6-5; CDR3: CASKNRSDSPLHF; DNA: TGTGCCAGCAAAAACAGGTCGGATTCACCCCTCCACTTT
J: TRBJ2-4; D: -; size: few; V: TRBV12-3/TRBV12-4; CDR3: CASSLDLLDIQYF; DNA: TGTGCCAGCAGTCTCGACTTGTTGGACATTCAGTACTTC
J: TRBJ2-3; D: TRBD2; size: many; V: TRBV27; CDR3: CASSSSRLAGGRSTQYF; DNA: TGTGCCAGCAGTTCCTCCCGACTAGCGGGGGGGCGGAGTACGCAGTATTTT
J: TRBJ2-1; D: -; size: many; V: TRBV6-4; CDR3: CASSETDYNEQFF; DNA: TGTGCCAGCAGTGAGACAGACTACAATGAGCAGTTCTTC
J: TRBJ2-5; D: -; size: many; V: TRBV12-3/TRBV12-4; CDR3: CASSLLVRKETQYF; DNA: TGTGCCAGCAGTTTATTGGTCAGAAAAGAGACCCAGTACTTC
J: TRBJ2-3; D: TRBD2; size: many; V: TRBV20-1; CDR3: CSAPPGGGERDTQYF; DNA: TGCAGTGCCCCCCCTGGCGGGGGGGAACGAGATACGCAGTATTTT
J: TRBJ2-5; D: -; size: many; V: TRBV2; CDR3: CASNPLGGRGETQYF; DNA: TGTGCCAGCAATCCGTTGGGGGGGCGCGGAGAGACCCAGTACTTC
J: TRBJ1-2; D: -; size: many; V: TRBV7-3; CDR3: CASSPIGGQSGGYTF; DNA: TGTGCCAGCAGCCCTATCGGGGGGCAGTCGGGTGGCTACACCTTC
J: TRBJ2-1; D: -; size: many; V: TRBV20-1; CDR3: CSAKAGHHNEQFF; DNA: TGCAGTGCTAAAGCGGGACATCACAATGAGCAGTTCTTC
J: TRBJ2-1; D: -; size: many; V: TRBV4-1; CDR3: CASSQAGYNEQFF; DNA: TGCGCCAGCAGCCAAGCGGGGTACAATGAGCAGTTCTTC
J: TRBJ1-2; D: -; size: many; V: TRBV3-1; CDR3: CASSQRGGNGYTF; DNA: TGTGCCAGCAGCCAAAGAGGGGGTAATGGCTACACCTTC
J: TRBJ2-7; D: -; size: many; V: TRBV5-1; CDR3: CASSLVGPEAHEQYF; DNA: TGCGCCAGCAGCTTGGTTGGTCCGGAGGCCCACGAGCAGTACTTC
J: TRBJ1-1; D: -; size: many; V: TRBV6-2/TRBV6-3; CDR3: CASSDPAGRITEAFF; DNA: TGTGCCAGCTCCGATCCCGCAGGTCGGATTACTGAAGCTTTCTTT
J: TRBJ1-2; D: TRBD1; size: -; V: TRBV12-3/TRBV12-4; CDR3: CASSLWGQGGGYTF; DNA: TGTGCCAGCAGTTTATGGGGACAGGGAGGCGGCTACACCTTC
J: TRBJ2-3; D: TRBD2; size: once; V: TRBV7-6; CDR3: CASSLGTSVSTDTHYF; DNA: TGTGCCAGCAGCCTCGGGACTAGCGTGAGCACAGATACGCATTATTTT
J: TRBJ1-1; D: -; size: many; V: TRBV20-1; CDR3: CSASHQGGGAFF; DNA: TGCAGTGCTAGTCACCAGGGCGGAGGAGCTTTCTTT
J: TRBJ2-5; D: TRBD1; size: many; V: TRBV5-4; CDR3: CASSLVTGGETQYF; DNA: TGTGCCAGCAGCTTGGTTACAGGGGGGGAGACCCAGTACTTC
J: TRBJ1-1; D: TRBD1; size: many; V: TRBV7-2; CDR3: CASTADRGLTEAFF; DNA: TGTGCCAGCACTGCGGACAGGGGGCTTACTGAAGCTTTCTTT
J: TRBJ1-5; D: -; size: many; V: TRBV18; CDR3: CASSPGEGPWPQHF; DNA: TGTGCCAGCTCACCAGGGGAAGGACCGTGGCCCCAGCATTTT
J: TRBJ1-6; D: TRBD1; size: many; V: TRBV5-1; CDR3: CASSLAPGGFGSYNSPLHF; DNA: TGCGCCAGCAGCTTGGCCCCAGGGGGGTTCGGCTCCTATAATTCACCCCTCCACTTT
J: TRBJ2-5; D: -; size: many; V: TRBV12-5; CDR3: CASGFGDQETQYF; DNA: TGTGCTAGTGGTTTCGGGGACCAAGAGACCCAGTACTTC
J: TRBJ2-3; D: TRBD1; size: many; V: TRBV7-3; CDR3: CASSPSGGRTDTQYF; DNA: TGTGCCAGCAGCCCCTCAGGGGGACGCACAGATACGCAGTATTTT
J: TRBJ2-3; D: TRBD2; size: many; V: TRBV5-1; CDR3: CASSLGAGGGTDTQYF; DNA: TGCGCCAGCAGCTTGGGTGCGGGGGGAGGCACAGATACGCAGTATTTT
J: TRBJ2-5; D: -; size: many; V: TRBV28; CDR3: CASSLQQGKETQYF; DNA: TGTGCCAGCAGCCTACAGCAGGGAAAAGAGACCCAGTACTTC
J: TRBJ2-5; D: TRBD2; size: once; V: TRBV20-1; CDR3: CSADRESSGGETQYF; DNA: TGCAGTGCCGACCGGGAATCTAGCGGGGGAGAGACCCAGTACTTC
J: TRBJ1-6; D: TRBD1; size: many; V: TRBV12-3/TRBV12-4; CDR3: CASGQGAASPLHF; DNA: TGTGCCAGCGGACAGGGGGCAGCTTCACCCCTCCACTTT
J: TRBJ2-5; D: -; size: few; V: TRBV20-1; CDR3: CSARESPERPLLGGRPRTQYF; DNA: TGCAGTGCTAGAGAGTCCCCCGAACGACCCCTACTTGGGGGACGCCCCCGGACCCAGTACTTC
J: TRBJ2-1; D: -; size: many; V: TRBV15; CDR3: CATSSGRPIHNEQFF; DNA: TGTGCCACCAGCAGTGGCAGGCCTATTCACAATGAGCAGTTCTTC
J: TRBJ1-2; D: -; size: many; V: TRBV7-2; CDR3: CASTRSGADYGYTF; DNA: TGTGCCAGCACCAGGTCGGGGGCAGACTATGGCTACACCTTC